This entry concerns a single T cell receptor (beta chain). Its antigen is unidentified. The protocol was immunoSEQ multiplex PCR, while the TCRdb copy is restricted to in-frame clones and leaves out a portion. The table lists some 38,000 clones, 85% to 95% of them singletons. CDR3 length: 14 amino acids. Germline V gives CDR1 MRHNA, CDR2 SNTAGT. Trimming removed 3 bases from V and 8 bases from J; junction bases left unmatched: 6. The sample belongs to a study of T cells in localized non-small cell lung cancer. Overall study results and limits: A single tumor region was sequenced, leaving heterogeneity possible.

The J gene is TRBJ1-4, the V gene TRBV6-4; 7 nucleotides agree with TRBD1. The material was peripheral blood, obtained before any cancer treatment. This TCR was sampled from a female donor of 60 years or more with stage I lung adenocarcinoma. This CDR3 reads CASSEGTESEKLFF. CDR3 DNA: TGTGCCAGCAGTGAGGGGACAGAATCCGAAAAACTGTTTTTT.